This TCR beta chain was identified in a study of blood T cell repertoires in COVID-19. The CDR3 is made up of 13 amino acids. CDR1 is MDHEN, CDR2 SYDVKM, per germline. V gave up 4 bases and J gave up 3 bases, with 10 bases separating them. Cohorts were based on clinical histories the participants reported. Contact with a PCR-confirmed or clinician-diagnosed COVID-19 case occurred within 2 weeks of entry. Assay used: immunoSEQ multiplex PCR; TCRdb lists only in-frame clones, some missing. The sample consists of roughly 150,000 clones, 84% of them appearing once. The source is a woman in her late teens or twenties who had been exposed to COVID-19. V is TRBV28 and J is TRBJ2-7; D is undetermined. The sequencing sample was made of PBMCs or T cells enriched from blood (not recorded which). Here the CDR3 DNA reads TGTGCCAGCAGTTCTCAACGCGACTACGAGCAGTACTTC. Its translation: CASSSQRDYEQYF.